This TCR beta chain was observed in a study of T cells after yellow fever vaccination. The CDR3 spans 15 residues. Looked up from germline, CDR1 is SGHTA and CDR2 is FQGNSA. Trimming cost V 2 bases and J 3 bases; bases outside gene matches: 6. Study-level points and caveats: Post-booster repertoires contained most primary-vaccination clones again (about 95% CD4, 88% CD8). Though weaker, the secondary response peaked faster, on day 5 versus 15.

TCRdb independently ran MiXCR on the 5' RACE reads; one entry per CDR3 protein. This repertoire shows a few hundred thousand distinct CDR3 sequences, 8.5% to 9% found once; its top ten account for about a sixth. This clonotype was seen a few times. The antigen remains undetermined. This material consisted of PBMCs, taken on the day of the first yellow fever vaccination. The V gene is TRBV7-2, the J gene TRBJ2-5; 7 bases are shared with TRBD2. This clonotype originated in a man in his late teens or twenties who received the YFV17D yellow fever vaccine. CDR3 DNA sequence: TGTGCCAGCAGCTTAAGTCGGGGGGAGGAAGAGACCCAGTACTTC. This encodes CASSLSRGEEETQYF.